A selection of T cell receptor beta chains follows, all from one sample in a study of T-cell memory formation after mild COVID-19. In TCRdb, the 5' RACE reads were re-called with MiXCR into one record per CDR3 protein. The sample includes a few hundred thousand distinct CDR3 sequences, more than 15% of them seen just once. The sequenced sample was PBMCs or a T cell subset sorted from them (not recorded which). Receptors were obtained from a man between 18 and 35 years old who had mild COVID-19 (a few samples of this study predate the infection). Cell type and time point are not known. Both conserved end residues are part of each CDR3. Fields, in order: V gene, D gene, CDR3 length, J gene, clone size, CDR3 DNA, CDR3 protein. The D gene is left open where the match is weak. Clone size is not always given. Where it is, it says once, few, many or a class for expanded clones.

TRBV6-6	TRBD1	14	TRBJ1-2	few	TGTGCCAGCAGTATCGGGACAGGGCCCCTCGGCTACACCTTC	CASSIGTGPLGYTF
TRBV7-9	.	13	TRBJ1-2	.	TGTGCCAGCAGCTTGCCAGGGGTTCATGGCTACACCTTC	CASSLPGVHGYTF
TRBV5-1	.	16	TRBJ2-1	many	TGCGCCAGCAGCCTTGGTGCATCAGACCCTTCGGATGAGCAGTTCTTC	CASSLGASDPSDEQFF
TRBV7-9	TRBD2	15	TRBJ2-3	.	TGTGCCAGCAGGTTAGCGGGCCGGAGTACAGATACGCAGTATTTT	CASRLAGRSTDTQYF
TRBV6-6	.	15	TRBJ1-5	.	TGTGCCAGCAGTTACTCCCTTGAGGCCCTGCAGCCCCAGCATTTT	CASSYSLEALQPQHF
TRBV7-9	.	14	TRBJ2-2	.	TGTGCCGACCTGGCTCTTGCGAACACCGGGGAGCTGTTTTTT	CADLALANTGELFF
TRBV7-9	.	14	TRBJ1-1	.	TGTGCCAGCAGCCTGACGGGATTGAACACTGAAGCTTTCTTT	CASSLTGLNTEAFF
TRBV20-1	.	17	TRBJ1-6	.	TGCAGTGCTGGGGGGTGGAGGGATGTGTGGGATAATTCACCCCTCCACTTT	CSAGGWRDVWDNSPLHF
TRBV6-2/TRBV6-3	.	11	TRBJ2-7	.	TGTGCCAGCAGTAACGACCGTAAGCAGTACTTC	CASSNDRKQYF
TRBV7-2	TRBD2	17	TRBJ2-5	many	TGTGCCAGCAGCTTAGCGATTACTAGCGGGGGGCGGGAGACCCAGTACTTC	CASSLAITSGGRETQYF
TRBV5-1	.	14	TRBJ2-7	.	TGCGCCAGCAGCCCGGGGCGAGGGGTGCACGAGCAGTACTTC	CASSPGRGVHEQYF
TRBV6-6	TRBD2	18	TRBJ2-2	few	TGTGCCAGCAGTTACGAGACTAGCGGGGGGGCAGGGACCGGGGAGCTGTTTTTT	CASSYETSGGAGTGELFF
TRBV19	.	15	TRBJ1-1	.	TGTGCCAGTAGTATAGTGCTGGGACCGAACACTGAAGCTTTCTTT	CASSIVLGPNTEAFF
TRBV6-6	.	14	TRBJ1-4	many	TGTGCCAGCAGACTCATGGGAGGCGGTGAAAAACTGTTTTTT	CASRLMGGGEKLFF
TRBV9	.	13	TRBJ2-1	.	TGTGCCAGCAGCGTTCCCCCTGCCAATGAGCAGTTCTTC	CASSVPPANEQFF
TRBV15	.	15	TRBJ2-5	few	TGTGCCACCAGCAGAGCCCGGGCCCCGCAAGAGACCCAGTACTTC	CATSRARAPQETQYF
TRBV5-1	TRBD2	15	TRBJ2-1	many	TGCGCCAGCAGCTGGACTAGCGGGGGGGCTAATGAGCAGTTCTTC	CASSWTSGGANEQFF
TRBV4-2	.	16	TRBJ1-5	.	TGTGCCAGCAGCCAAGTTGGGGAGGGGGGGAATCAGCCCCAGCATTTT	CASSQVGEGGNQPQHF
TRBV5-5	.	18	TRBJ2-1	.	TGTGCCAGCAGCCCGGGCCCGCGTAGGGGCAGGGAAGACAATGAGCAGTTCTTC	CASSPGPRRGREDNEQFF
TRBV7-9	.	15	TRBJ1-2	few	TGTGCCAGCAGCCCGAATTACGGCACTAACTATGGCTACACCTTC	CASSPNYGTNYGYTF
TRBV3-1	TRBD1	15	TRBJ2-7	few	TGTGCCAGCAGCCACAACAGGGGTCCCTACTACGAGCAGTACTTC	CASSHNRGPYYEQYF
TRBV5-1	.	16	TRBJ2-3	few	TGCGCCAGCAGCACATACAGGGCGACACACACAGATACGCAGTATTTT	CASSTYRATHTDTQYF
TRBV6-1	.	15	TRBJ2-5	.	TGTGCCAGCAGAGTTGACAGAGGGGACGGAGAGACCCAGTACTTC	CASRVDRGDGETQYF
TRBV11-1	.	17	TRBJ2-1	few	TGTGCCAGCAGCTTAGCCGGGGGCAGGGAGGTTGATAATGAGCAGTTCTTC	CASSLAGGREVDNEQFF
TRBV20-1	.	19	TRBJ2-3	few	TGCAGTGCTAGATTCGCTTTGGGTCTACTCCCCCGCCTAGGTGATACGCAGTATTTT	CSARFALGLLPRLGDTQYF
TRBV7-2	.	13	TRBJ2-7	few	TGTGCCAGCAGCTCGGACGCAGCCTACGAGCAGTACTTC	CASSSDAAYEQYF
TRBV5-1	.	14	TRBJ2-2	once	TGCGCCAGCAGCCCGCGAGGGGGGAATAGGGAGCTGCTTTTT	CASSPRGGNRELLF
TRBV9	.	13	TRBJ2-1	few	TGTGCCAGCAGCGTTACTAGCTTTAATGAGCAGTTCTTC	CASSVTSFNEQFF
TRBV7-2	TRBD2	15	TRBJ2-5	.	TGTGCCAGCAGCACTTTAGCGGGGGGGCGGGAGACCCAGTACTTC	CASSTLAGGRETQYF
TRBV20-1	.	14	TRBJ1-1	few	TGCAGTGCTAGAGTACTGGACCGGAACACTGAAGCTTTCTTT	CSARVLDRNTEAFF
TRBV6-5	.	11	TRBJ2-2	few	TGTGCCAGCAGTAAGACCGGGGAGCTGTTTTTT	CASSKTGELFF
TRBV7-2	.	14	TRBJ2-1	few	TGTGCCAGCAGCCGGAAGAGGATAGGGCACGAGCAGTTCTTC	CASSRKRIGHEQFF
TRBV6-2/TRBV6-3	.	12	TRBJ1-6	few	TGTGCCAGCAGTAACGTCAATTCACCCCTCCACTTT	CASSNVNSPLHF
TRBV4-3	.	12	TRBJ1-1	.	TGCGCCAGCAGCCAAGGGGGGAATGAAGCTTTCTTT	CASSQGGNEAFF
TRBV7-6	TRBD2	16	TRBJ2-7	few	TGTGCCAGCAGCCCTGGGACTAGCGGGGGGTTGTACGAGCAGTACTTC	CASSPGTSGGLYEQYF
TRBV28	.	15	TRBJ2-3	few	TGTGCCAGCTCCATTGCTGCGTCTAGCACAGATACGCAGTATTTT	CASSIAASSTDTQYF
TRBV18	.	14	TRBJ2-3	.	TGTGCCAGCTCACCAGGGTTGACCACAGATACGCAGTATTTT	CASSPGLTTDTQYF
TRBV5-1	.	14	TRBJ1-6	many	TGCGCCAGCAGCTTGGGGATTGATAATTCACCCCTCCACTTT	CASSLGIDNSPLHF
TRBV4-3	TRBD1	15	TRBJ2-2	few	TGCGCCAGCAGCCAAACAGGGGATCGTCCCGGGGAGCTGTTTTTT	CASSQTGDRPGELFF
TRBV5-5	.	14	TRBJ1-1	.	TGTGCCAGCAGCGCACAGCGTCAGAACACTGAAGCTTTCTTT	CASSAQRQNTEAFF
TRBV5-1	TRBD1	15	TRBJ1-1	many	TGCGCCAGCAGCTTGGGGGACAGAATCCCCACTGAAGCTTTCTTT	CASSLGDRIPTEAFF
TRBV7-9	.	13	TRBJ1-5	many	TGTGCCAGCAGCTTAAGGGAGAATCAGCCCCAGCATTTT	CASSLRENQPQHF
TRBV5-1	.	13	TRBJ2-3	.	TGCGCCAGCAGCCGGGAACATGGAGATACGCAGTATTTT	CASSREHGDTQYF
TRBV13	TRBD1	14	TRBJ2-2	few	TGTGCCAGCGGACAGGGGGCGCTCACCGGGGAGCTGTTTTTT	CASGQGALTGELFF
TRBV7-2	.	17	TRBJ1-2	few	TGTGCCAGCATGGGCTTGGGGCAGCCGAGCTCCAACTATGGCTACACCTTC	CASMGLGQPSSNYGYTF
TRBV5-1	.	16	TRBJ1-4	.	TGCGCCAGCAGCTCGGGACCTCCAATTACTAATGAAAAACTGTTTTTT	CASSSGPPITNEKLFF
TRBV27	.	15	TRBJ2-7	.	TGTGCCAGCAGTTTAGCCGGGGCGAGCTCCTACGAGCAGTACTTC	CASSLAGASSYEQYF
TRBV15	.	16	TRBJ1-5	few	TGTGCCACCAGCAGAGGGTATATCTTCGAGGGTCAGCCCCAGCATTTT	CATSRGYIFEGQPQHF